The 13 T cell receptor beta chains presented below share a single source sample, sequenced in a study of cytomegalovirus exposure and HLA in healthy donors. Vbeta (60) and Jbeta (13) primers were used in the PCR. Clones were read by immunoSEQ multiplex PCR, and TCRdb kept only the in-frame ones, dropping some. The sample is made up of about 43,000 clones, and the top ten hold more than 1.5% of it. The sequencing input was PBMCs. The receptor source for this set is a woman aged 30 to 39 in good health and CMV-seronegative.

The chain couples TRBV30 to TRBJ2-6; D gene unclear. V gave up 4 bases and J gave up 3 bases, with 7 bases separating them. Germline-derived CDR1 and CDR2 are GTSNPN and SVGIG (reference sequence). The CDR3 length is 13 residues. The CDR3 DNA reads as TGTGCCTGGAACCTCGGTGGGGCCAACGTCCTGACTTTC. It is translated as CAWNLGGANVLTF.

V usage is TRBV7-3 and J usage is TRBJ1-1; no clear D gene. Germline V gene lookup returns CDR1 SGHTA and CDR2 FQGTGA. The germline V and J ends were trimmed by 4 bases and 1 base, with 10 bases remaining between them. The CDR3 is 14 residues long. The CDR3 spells CASSSRSRNTEAFF. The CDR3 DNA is TGTGCCAGCAGCTCACGGAGCAGGAACACTGAAGCTTTCTTT.

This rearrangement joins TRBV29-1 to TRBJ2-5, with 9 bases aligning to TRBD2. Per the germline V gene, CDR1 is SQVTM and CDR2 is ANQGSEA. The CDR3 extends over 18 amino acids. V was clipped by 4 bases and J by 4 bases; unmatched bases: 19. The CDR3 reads CSVVRISREGLVRETQYF. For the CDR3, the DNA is TGCAGCGTTGTGAGGATTTCGCGGGAGGGCCTCGTTAGAGAGACCCAGTACTTC.

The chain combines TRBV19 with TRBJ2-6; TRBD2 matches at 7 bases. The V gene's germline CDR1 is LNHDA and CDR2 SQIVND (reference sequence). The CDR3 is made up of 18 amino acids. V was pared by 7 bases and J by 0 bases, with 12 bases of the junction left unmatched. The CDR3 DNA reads TGTGCCAGTAACCGGGGGGATATACCAAGCTCTGGGGCCAACGTCCTGACTTTC. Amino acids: CASNRGDIPSSGANVLTF.

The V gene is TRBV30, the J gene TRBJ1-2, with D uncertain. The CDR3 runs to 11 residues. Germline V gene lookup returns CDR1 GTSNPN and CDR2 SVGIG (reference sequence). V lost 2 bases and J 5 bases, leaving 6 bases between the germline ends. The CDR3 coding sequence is TGTGCCTGGAGTAGAGGGTATGGCTACACCTTC. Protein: CAWSRGYGYTF.

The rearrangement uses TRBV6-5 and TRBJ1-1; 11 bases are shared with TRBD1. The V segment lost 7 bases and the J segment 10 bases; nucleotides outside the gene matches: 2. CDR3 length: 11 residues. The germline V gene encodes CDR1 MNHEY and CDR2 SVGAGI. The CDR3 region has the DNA TGTGCCAGCATTGGGACAGGGGGAGCTTTCTTT. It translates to CASIGTGGAFF.

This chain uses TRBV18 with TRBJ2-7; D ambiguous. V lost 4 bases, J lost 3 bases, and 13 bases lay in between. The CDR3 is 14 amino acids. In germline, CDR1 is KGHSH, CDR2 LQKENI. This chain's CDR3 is CASSQQESYYEQYF. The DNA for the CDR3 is TGTGCCAGCTCACAGCAAGAATCCTACTACGAGCAGTACTTC.

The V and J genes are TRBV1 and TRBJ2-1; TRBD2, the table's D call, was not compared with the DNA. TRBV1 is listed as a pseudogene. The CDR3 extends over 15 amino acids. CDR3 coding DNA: TGCACCAGCAGCCAAGAAAGGACTAGCGTGTTTGAGCAGTTCTTC. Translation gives CTSSQERTSVFEQFF.

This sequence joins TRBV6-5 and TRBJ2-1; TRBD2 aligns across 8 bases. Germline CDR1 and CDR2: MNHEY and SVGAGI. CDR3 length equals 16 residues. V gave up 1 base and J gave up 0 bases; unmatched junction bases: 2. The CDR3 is CASSYFGGASYNEQFF. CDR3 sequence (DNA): TGTGCCAGCAGTTACTTCGGGGGGGCCTCCTACAATGAGCAGTTCTTC.

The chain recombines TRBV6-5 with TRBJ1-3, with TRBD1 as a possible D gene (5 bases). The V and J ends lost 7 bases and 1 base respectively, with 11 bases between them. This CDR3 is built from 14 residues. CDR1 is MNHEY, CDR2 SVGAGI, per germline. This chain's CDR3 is CASMMGQSGNTIYF. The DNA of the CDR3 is TGTGCCAGCATGATGGGGCAGTCTGGAAACACCATATATTTT.

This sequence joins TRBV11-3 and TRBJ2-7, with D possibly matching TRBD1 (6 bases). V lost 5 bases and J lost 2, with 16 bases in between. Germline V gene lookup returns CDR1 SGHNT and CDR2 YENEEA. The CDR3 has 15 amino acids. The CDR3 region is CASSPQRDNAYEQYF. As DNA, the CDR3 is TGTGCCAGCAGCCCCCAACGGGACAACGCCTACGAGCAGTACTTC.

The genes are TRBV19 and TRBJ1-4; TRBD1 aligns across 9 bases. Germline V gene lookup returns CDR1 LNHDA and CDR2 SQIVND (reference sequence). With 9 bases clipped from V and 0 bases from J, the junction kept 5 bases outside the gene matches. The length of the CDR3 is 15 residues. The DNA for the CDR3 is TGTGCCAGCGGGACAGGGTCGGCAACTAATGAAAAACTGTTTTTT. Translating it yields CASGTGSATNEKLFF.

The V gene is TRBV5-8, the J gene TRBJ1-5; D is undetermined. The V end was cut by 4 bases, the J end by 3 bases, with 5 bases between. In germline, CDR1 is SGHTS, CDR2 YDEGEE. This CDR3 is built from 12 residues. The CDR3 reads CASSLYNQPQHF. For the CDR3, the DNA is TGTGCCAGCAGCCTTTACAATCAGCCCCAGCATTTT.